This entry lists 20 T cell receptor beta chains sequenced from one sample in a study of blood T cell repertoires in COVID-19. The repertoire was sequenced with immunoSEQ multiplex PCR; TCRdb's copy has only in-frame clones and lacks some. The data contain about 62,000 clones, around 90% of them singletons. Sequenced: peripheral blood. The source of these receptors is a human donor in a cohort sampled during active COVID-19.

The CDR3 is CASSDRDEQYF. DNA of the CDR3: TGTGCCAGCAGCGACAGGGACGAGCAGTACTTC. The chain links TRBV5-4 to TRBJ2-7, with TRBD1 matching over 7 bases. V shed 4 bases, J shed 5 bases, and the junction held 0 bases outside the gene matches. This CDR3 contains 11 residues. The germline gives CDR1 SGHNT, CDR2 YYREEE (reference sequence).

This clone was counted between two and nine times. V and J are TRBV9 and TRBJ1-6, with 8 nucleotides matching TRBD1. The germline CDR1 and CDR2 sequences are SGDLS and YYNGEE. This CDR3 comprises 14 residues. V was clipped by 4 bases and J by 9 bases; unmatched bases: 6. CDR3 region: CASSPIQGASPLHF. CDR3 coding DNA: TGTGCCAGCAGCCCGATCCAGGGGGCTTCACCCCTCCACTTT.

This chain links TRBV28 with TRBJ1-2; TRBD1 is a possible D gene (5 bases). The ends were cut back, 6 bases at V and 2 bases at J, with 13 bases in the middle. The CDR3 length is 14 residues. Germline-derived CDR1 and CDR2 are MDHEN and SYDVKM. The CDR3 DNA reads as TGTGCCAGCAGGCCCGCGGGGGGGAACTATGGCTACACCTTC. Encoded protein: CASRPAGGNYGYTF.

The chain is built from TRBV19 and TRBJ1-2; 7 bases match TRBD1. After removal of 5 bases from V and 0 bases from J, the junction contained 3 bases not matched to a gene. The germline V gene encodes CDR1 LNHDA and CDR2 SQIVND (reference sequence). This CDR3 contains 14 residues. CDR3 protein: CASSWQGANYGYTF. The DNA for the CDR3 is TGTGCCAGTAGTTGGCAGGGGGCTAACTATGGCTACACCTTC. The variable domain in full, with the rest retrieved from reference TRBV19 and TRBJ1-2, is DGGITQSPKYLFRKEGQNVTLSCEQNLNHDAMYWYRQDPGQGLRLIYYSQIVNDFQKGDIAEGYSVSREKKESFPLTVTSAQKNPTAFYLCASSWQGANYGYTFGSGTRLTVV.

The CDR3 loop is CALAVDRENEAFF. The DNA of the CDR3 is TGTGCCCTCGCGGTGGACAGGGAAAATGAAGCTTTCTTT. The rearrangement joins TRBV10-3 to TRBJ1-1; the match to TRBD1 covers 8 bases. Trimming at V came to 11 bases and at J to 7 bases, leaving 12 bases not matched to a gene. CDR1 is ENHRY, CDR2 SYGVKD, per germline. The CDR3 has 13 residues.

The chain recombines TRBV7-3 with TRBJ2-2; D perhaps matches TRBD2 (5 bases). The length of the CDR3 is 12 residues. Trimming left V 5 bases short and J 6 bases short, with 7 bases between. Germline assignment: CDR1 SGHTA and CDR2 FQGTGA. The CDR3: CASSTGAGELFF. Here the CDR3 DNA reads TGTGCCAGCAGCACCGGGGCCGGGGAGCTGTTTTTT. The full variable domain, completed using reference TRBV7-3 and TRBJ2-2, is GAGVSQTPSNKVTEKGKYVELRCDPISGHTALYWYRQSLGQGPEFLIYFQGTGAADDSGLPNDRFFAVRPEGSVSTLKIQRTERGDSAVYLCASSTGAGELFFGEGSRLTVL.

This chain connects TRBV5-1 to TRBJ2-1; 10 nucleotides match TRBD2. The CDR3 totals 14 residues. The trim removed 4 bases at V and 10 bases at J, leaving 8 bases unmatched. Germline V gene sequence: CDR1 SGHRS, CDR2 YFSETQ. CDR3 sequence: CASSLQRGGGEQFF. The DNA for the CDR3 is TGCGCCAGCAGCCTCCAGCGGGGGGGCGGGGAGCAGTTCTTC.

The chain combines TRBV19 with TRBJ2-1; D is possibly TRBD1 (5 bases). The germline CDR1 and CDR2 sequences are LNHDA and SQIVND (reference sequence). Trimming took off 5 bases at V and 2 bases at J, with 13 bases between the two ends. The CDR3 length is 15 residues. The CDR3 is CASSLPGLTYNEQFF. In nucleotides, the CDR3 is TGTGCCAGTAGTCTTCCAGGGTTAACCTACAATGAGCAGTTCTTC.

Details on this clone: Other nucleotide sequences in the sample specify the same CDR3. V and J are TRBV12-3 or TRBV12-4 and TRBJ2-7; tentative D call: TRBD2 (5 bases). The CDR3 runs 13 residues. V was cut by 2 bases and J by 4 bases, with 9 bases left in between. CDR3 residues: CASSLRGRYEQYF. The CDR3 coding sequence is TGTGCCAGCAGTTTAAGAGGGAGATACGAGCAGTACTTC.

This CDR3 reads CASIPGGAGDTQYF. As DNA, the CDR3 is TGTGCCAGCATCCCAGGTGGGGCTGGAGATACGCAGTATTTT. The rearrangement links TRBV7-2 to TRBJ2-3, with TRBD1 as a possible D gene (5 bases). Looked up from germline, CDR1 is SGHTA and CDR2 is FQGNSA. Trimming shortened V by 7 bases and J by 5 bases, and 16 bases separated the two germline ends. The CDR3 extends over 14 amino acids.

The chain recombines TRBV18 with TRBJ1-1; 7 positions match TRBD1. This CDR3 has 15 amino acids. Looked up from germline, CDR1 is KGHSH and CDR2 is LQKENI. V trimming: 3 bases; J trimming: 2 bases; junction bases outside the gene matches: 6. CDR3 nucleotide sequence: TGTGCCAGCTCACCGCTTACAGGGGTTAACACTGAAGCTTTCTTT. Residues: CASSPLTGVNTEAFF.

V is TRBV3-1 (or the pseudogene TRBV3-2) and J is TRBJ1-1; a weak D match, TRBD1 (5 bases). Trimming stripped 5 bases from V and 6 bases from J, with 16 bases between. Per the germline V gene, CDR1 is LGHDT and CDR2 is YNNKEL (reference sequence). The CDR3 extends over 14 amino acids. The CDR3 DNA reads TGTGCCAGCAGCACCCACGGGGGTACAGCTGAAGCTTTCTTT. It translates to CASSTHGGTAEAFF.

The V and J genes are TRBV11-2 and TRBJ2-7, with TRBD1 matching over 9 bases. The V segment lost 5 bases and the J segment 3 bases; nucleotides outside the gene matches: 14. This CDR3 region has 17 residues. Germline V CDR1 and CDR2: SGHAT, FQNNGV. The CDR3 sequence is CASSRRPRDRESYEQYF. In nucleotides, the CDR3 is TGTGCCAGCAGCCGACGTCCTCGGGACAGGGAAAGCTACGAGCAGTACTTC.

This sequence joins TRBV7-2 and TRBJ1-2; no clear D gene. Germline loops: CDR1 SGHTA, CDR2 FQGNSA. V lost 1 base, J lost 4 bases, and 16 bases lay in between. The CDR3 is 16 amino acids. The CDR3 DNA reads TGTGCCAGCAGCTTAGAGCCGGCCCCGCGGGTCTATGGCTACACCTTC. Its protein is CASSLEPAPRVYGYTF.

This chain connects TRBV6-5 to TRBJ2-7; 7 bases align to TRBD2. Germline lookup yields CDR1 MNHEY and CDR2 SVGAGI. The CDR3 has 12 amino acids. The ends lost 6 bases at V and 2 bases at J; junction bases unmatched: 1. CDR3 DNA sequence: TGTGCCAGCAGGGCGGGAGCCTACGAGCAGTACTTC. Encoded protein: CASRAGAYEQYF.

The chain joins TRBV7-3 to TRBJ1-1, with a weak D call TRBD1 (5 bases). Per the germline V gene, CDR1 is SGHTA and CDR2 is FQGTGA. The CDR3 sequence is 16 residues long. Trimming removed 2 bases from V and 2 bases from J, with 15 bases in between. DNA of the CDR3: TGTGCCAGCAGCTTATGGTCGCAGGGAAGCAACACTGAAGCTTTCTTT. It is translated as CASSLWSQGSNTEAFF.

The chain carries TRBV9 and TRBJ2-1, with TRBD2 identical over 9 bases. Germline V gene data show CDR1 as SGDLS and CDR2 as YYNGEE. The CDR3 length is 15 residues. J gave up 7 bases and V 4 bases, and 9 bases lay outside the gene matches. The DNA of the CDR3 is TGTGCCAGCAGCCCTTCTAGCGGGGAGGGGAATGAGCAGTTCTTC. Translated, it gives CASSPSSGEGNEQFF.

CDR3 protein: CASSLTFGVYQETQYF. DNA for the CDR3: TGTGCCAGCAGCTTAACTTTCGGGGTTTACCAAGAGACCCAGTACTTC. The chain uses TRBV11-3 and TRBJ2-5, with D tentatively TRBD2 (5 bases). Germline assignment: CDR1 SGHNT and CDR2 YENEEA. The V and J ends lost 2 bases and 0 bases respectively, with 13 bases between them. The CDR3 is 16 amino acids.

The V and J genes are TRBV3-1 (or the pseudogene TRBV3-2) and TRBJ2-3; TRBD2 matches at 8 bases. The length of the CDR3 is 17 residues. CDR1 is LGHDT and CDR2 is YNNKEL in the germline V gene (reference sequence). The trim removed 0 bases at V and 6 bases at J, leaving 11 bases unmatched. CDR3 nucleotides: TGTGCCAGCAGCCAAGAGGTAGCGGGGACCGCCCCGGATACGCAGTATTTT. Translated: CASSQEVAGTAPDTQYF.

The CDR3 nucleotides are TGTGCCAGCAGCTCTGACAGGCGAAATTCACCCCTCCACTTT. It encodes CASSSDRRNSPLHF. The gene calls are TRBV7-9 and TRBJ1-6, with D perhaps TRBD1 (6 bases). V lost 4 bases, J lost 7 bases, and 11 bases lay in between. CDR1 is SEHNR, CDR2 FQNEAQ, per germline (reference sequence). The CDR3 loop spans 14 amino acids.